A selection of T cell receptor beta chains follows, all from one sample in a study of shared clonotypes between healthy human individuals. Generated by immunoSEQ multiplex PCR, the TCRdb table keeps only in-frame clones and is missing some. Of a few hundred thousand clones listed, under 80% were seen once; the top ten hold about a tenth. The specimen sequenced was memory CD4+ T cells sorted from blood. These receptors came from a man aged 25-45 years in good health. Both conserved end residues are part of each CDR3. Each record gives: CDR3 protein, CDR3 DNA, J gene, V gene, D gene, clone size. D genes are given only for firm matches. A row's size may be missing; if present it is once, few, many or a size class.

cdr3_aa: CASSLREDSSYEQYF
cdr3_nt: TGTGCCAGCAGCTTAAGGGAGGACAGTTCCTACGAGCAGTACTTC
j_call: TRBJ2-7
v_call: TRBV7-8
d_call: .
clone_size: .

cdr3_aa: CASSFSASGNTIYF
cdr3_nt: TGTGCCAGCAGCTTCTCAGCCTCTGGAAACACCATATATTTT
j_call: TRBJ1-3
v_call: TRBV5-4
d_call: .
clone_size: .

cdr3_aa: CASSFLGQGLGKLFF
cdr3_nt: TGTGCCAGCAGCTTTCTGGGACAGGGCCTTGGAAAACTGTTTTTT
j_call: TRBJ1-4
v_call: TRBV5-6
d_call: TRBD1
clone_size: .

cdr3_aa: CASSLTSVSRFYEQYF
cdr3_nt: TGTGCCAGCAGTCTGACTTCGGTCAGCCGGTTCTACGAGCAGTACTTC
j_call: TRBJ2-7
v_call: TRBV28
d_call: .
clone_size: .

cdr3_aa: CASSERRREQFF
cdr3_nt: TGTGCCAGCAGTGAAAGGCGGCGGGAGCAGTTCTTC
j_call: TRBJ2-1
v_call: TRBV6-1
d_call: .
clone_size: .

cdr3_aa: CASRGQQGEKLFF
cdr3_nt: TGTGCCAGTCGGGGCCAACAGGGTGAAAAACTGTTTTTT
j_call: TRBJ1-4
v_call: TRBV6-1
d_call: .
clone_size: .

cdr3_aa: CASSPGLPDGSYEQYF
cdr3_nt: TGTGCCAGCTCACCAGGATTACCAGATGGCTCCTACGAGCAGTACTTC
j_call: TRBJ2-7
v_call: TRBV18
d_call: .
clone_size: .

cdr3_aa: CASSWPPDEQYF
cdr3_nt: TGTGCCAGCAGTTGGCCCCCGGACGAGCAGTACTTC
j_call: TRBJ2-7
v_call: TRBV6-1
d_call: .
clone_size: .

cdr3_aa: CASRRDARRDNEQFF
cdr3_nt: TGTGCCAGCAGGCGGGACGCCCGTCGGGACAATGAGCAGTTCTTC
j_call: TRBJ2-1
v_call: TRBV7-8
d_call: .
clone_size: many

cdr3_aa: CASSPGQGEQPQHF
cdr3_nt: TGTGCCAGCTCCCCGGGACAGGGAGAACAGCCCCAGCATTTT
j_call: TRBJ1-5
v_call: TRBV18
d_call: TRBD1
clone_size: .

cdr3_aa: CASSIRDWVEQFF
cdr3_nt: TGTGCCAGTAGTATTAGGGACTGGGTTGAGCAGTTCTTC
j_call: TRBJ2-1
v_call: TRBV19
d_call: .
clone_size: .

cdr3_aa: CASSPLWTGWDGTNEKLFF
cdr3_nt: TGTGCCAGCAGTCCACTTTGGACAGGGTGGGACGGAACTAATGAAAAACTGTTTTTT
j_call: TRBJ1-4
v_call: TRBV28
d_call: TRBD1
clone_size: .

cdr3_aa: CASSRDRNEQFF
cdr3_nt: TGCGCCAGCAGCCGCGACAGGAATGAGCAGTTCTTC
j_call: TRBJ2-1
v_call: TRBV5-1
d_call: .
clone_size: .

cdr3_aa: CASSLRLATGNEQFF
cdr3_nt: TGTGCCAGCAGTTTAAGACTAGCTACAGGGAATGAGCAGTTCTTC
j_call: TRBJ2-1
v_call: TRBV28
d_call: .
clone_size: .

cdr3_aa: CASSQEGGQGWETQYF
cdr3_nt: TGCGCCAGCAGCCAAGAGGGTGGACAGGGGTGGGAGACCCAGTACTTC
j_call: TRBJ2-5
v_call: TRBV4-1
d_call: TRBD1
clone_size: few

cdr3_aa: CASSDFGRGNQPQHF
cdr3_nt: TGTGCCAGCAGTGACTTCGGCAGGGGAAATCAGCCCCAGCATTTT
j_call: TRBJ1-5
v_call: TRBV2
d_call: .
clone_size: .

cdr3_aa: CASSPSRGATNEKLFF
cdr3_nt: TGTGCCAGCAGCCCCTCTCGGGGGGCAACTAATGAAAAACTGTTTTTT
j_call: TRBJ1-4
v_call: TRBV7-9
d_call: .
clone_size: .

cdr3_aa: CASSLPGGPNQPQHF
cdr3_nt: TGTGCCAGCAGTTTACCGGGTGGTCCGAATCAGCCCCAGCATTTT
j_call: TRBJ1-5
v_call: TRBV28
d_call: .
clone_size: .

cdr3_aa: CASQPDRVRGYTF
cdr3_nt: TGTGCCAGCCAACCCGACAGGGTTCGTGGCTACACCTTC
j_call: TRBJ1-2
v_call: TRBV5-4
d_call: TRBD1
clone_size: .

cdr3_aa: CASSLAHGRGQFF
cdr3_nt: TGTGCCAGCAGCTTAGCACACGGGAGGGGGCAGTTCTTC
j_call: TRBJ2-1
v_call: TRBV11-2
d_call: TRBD2
clone_size: .

cdr3_aa: CASSLAGDEQYF
cdr3_nt: TGTGCCAGCAGCTTAGCCGGGGACGAGCAGTACTTC
j_call: TRBJ2-7
v_call: TRBV7-2
d_call: .
clone_size: .

cdr3_aa: CASSPKQSSDKAGANVLTF
cdr3_nt: TGTGCCAGCAGCCCTAAACAGAGCTCTGATAAAGCTGGGGCCAACGTCCTGACTTTC
j_call: TRBJ2-6
v_call: TRBV14
d_call: .
clone_size: .

cdr3_aa: CASSLEGRDTQYF
cdr3_nt: TGTGCCAGCAGCCTAGAGGGGCGAGATACGCAGTATTTT
j_call: TRBJ2-3
v_call: TRBV5-4
d_call: .
clone_size: .

cdr3_aa: CASGKDRMEKLFF
cdr3_nt: TGTGCCAGCGGGAAGGACAGGATGGAAAAACTGTTTTTT
j_call: TRBJ1-4
v_call: TRBV6-1
d_call: TRBD1
clone_size: .

cdr3_aa: CASSGAAGGGYEQYF
cdr3_nt: TGTGCCAGCAGTGGGGCGGCAGGGGGAGGCTACGAGCAGTACTTC
j_call: TRBJ2-7
v_call: TRBV2
d_call: .
clone_size: few

cdr3_aa: CASSLISGVTGELFF
cdr3_nt: TGTGCCAGCAGCTTAATTAGCGGGGTGACCGGGGAGCTGTTTTTT
j_call: TRBJ2-2
v_call: TRBV11-2
d_call: TRBD2
clone_size: .

cdr3_aa: CASRAAGTGAYEQYF
cdr3_nt: TGTGCCAGCAGGGCCGCAGGGACAGGAGCCTACGAGCAGTACTTC
j_call: TRBJ2-7
v_call: TRBV6-5
d_call: TRBD1
clone_size: .

cdr3_aa: CASRGLEFSGNTIYF
cdr3_nt: TGTGCCAGCAGGGGTCTGGAGTTTTCTGGAAACACCATATATTTT
j_call: TRBJ1-3
v_call: TRBV6-6
d_call: .
clone_size: .

cdr3_aa: CASKGTGGASQPQHF
cdr3_nt: TGTGCCAGCAAGGGGACAGGGGGCGCCTCTCAGCCCCAGCATTTT
j_call: TRBJ1-5
v_call: TRBV27
d_call: TRBD1
clone_size: few

cdr3_aa: CSVEVGGAGGDTQYF
cdr3_nt: TGCAGCGTTGAGGTGGGGGGGGCAGGAGGAGATACGCAGTATTTT
j_call: TRBJ2-3
v_call: TRBV29-1
d_call: .
clone_size: .

cdr3_aa: CASSPGGQGNEKLFF
cdr3_nt: TGTGCCAGCAGTCCAGGGGGGCAGGGTAATGAAAAACTGTTTTTT
j_call: TRBJ1-4
v_call: TRBV28
d_call: TRBD1
clone_size: .

cdr3_aa: CASSQDIGQNYEQYF
cdr3_nt: TGTGCCAGCAGCCAAGATATCGGACAGAACTACGAGCAGTACTTC
j_call: TRBJ2-7
v_call: TRBV4-2
d_call: .
clone_size: few

cdr3_aa: CASSLFGTDTQYF
cdr3_nt: TGCGCCAGCAGCTTGTTCGGGACAGATACGCAGTATTTT
j_call: TRBJ2-3
v_call: TRBV5-1
d_call: .
clone_size: .

cdr3_aa: CASSLVFRTDNEQFF
cdr3_nt: TGCGCCAGCAGCTTGGTGTTCCGGACAGATAATGAGCAGTTCTTC
j_call: TRBJ2-1
v_call: TRBV5-1
d_call: .
clone_size: .

cdr3_aa: CASSIGGGETQYF
cdr3_nt: TGTGCCAGTAGTATAGGAGGAGGGGAGACCCAGTACTTC
j_call: TRBJ2-5
v_call: TRBV19
d_call: .
clone_size: .

cdr3_aa: CASSPEASYQETQYF
cdr3_nt: TGTGCCAGCAGCCCGGAGGCTAGCTATCAAGAGACCCAGTACTTC
j_call: TRBJ2-5
v_call: TRBV5-6
d_call: .
clone_size: .

cdr3_aa: CAISEERGVGQPQHF
cdr3_nt: TGTGCCATCAGTGAGGAGAGGGGGGTGGGTCAGCCCCAGCATTTT
j_call: TRBJ1-5
v_call: TRBV10-3
d_call: .
clone_size: .

cdr3_aa: CASIIRTSSSGELFF
cdr3_nt: TGTGCCAGCATTATACGGACTAGTTCCTCCGGGGAGCTGTTTTTT
j_call: TRBJ2-2
v_call: TRBV6-4
d_call: TRBD2
clone_size: .

cdr3_aa: CASSLNGDQPQHF
cdr3_nt: TGTGCCAGCAGCTTGAATGGGGACCAGCCCCAGCATTTT
j_call: TRBJ1-5
v_call: TRBV5-4
d_call: .
clone_size: once

cdr3_aa: CASSSGLRWLDTQYF
cdr3_nt: TGTGCCAGCAGCTCAGGACTCCGCTGGCTAGATACGCAGTATTTT
j_call: TRBJ2-3
v_call: TRBV7-9
d_call: .
clone_size: few

cdr3_aa: CASRRQGNQPQHF
cdr3_nt: TGCGCCAGCAGAAGACAGGGGAATCAGCCCCAGCATTTT
j_call: TRBJ1-5
v_call: TRBV10-1
d_call: TRBD1
clone_size: many